Below, 2 T cell receptor beta chains from the same sample are listed, as sequenced in a study. TCRdb redid the calling of the RT-PCR reads with MiXCR, one entry per CDR3 protein. This table has more than 550,000 distinct CDR3 sequences, about 14% appearing once. Material: memory CD4+ T cells from blood. The receptors originated from a female donor in good health, serving as a healthy control.

The rearrangement joins TRBV5-1 to TRBJ1-2; 8 bases line up with TRBD1. Germline CDR1 reads SGHRS; CDR2 reads YFSETQ. This CDR3 has 15 amino acids. V gave up 4 bases and J gave up 0 bases; unmatched junction bases: 5. The CDR3 loop is CASSQRTGTNYGYTF. In DNA, the CDR3 is TGCGCCAGCAGCCAAAGGACAGGGACTAACTATGGCTACACCTTC.

Ten or more counts support this clonotype. The J gene is TRBJ2-1, the V gene TRBV5-1; D uncertain. This CDR3 has 14 residues. The V gene lost 0 bases and the J gene lost 5 bases, with 9 bases spanning the gap. CDR1 is SGHRS and CDR2 is YFSETQ in the germline V gene. Written as DNA, the CDR3 is TGCGCCAGCAGCTTGGCGTCTACAAACAATGAGCAGTTCTTC. Translating it yields CASSLASTNNEQFF.